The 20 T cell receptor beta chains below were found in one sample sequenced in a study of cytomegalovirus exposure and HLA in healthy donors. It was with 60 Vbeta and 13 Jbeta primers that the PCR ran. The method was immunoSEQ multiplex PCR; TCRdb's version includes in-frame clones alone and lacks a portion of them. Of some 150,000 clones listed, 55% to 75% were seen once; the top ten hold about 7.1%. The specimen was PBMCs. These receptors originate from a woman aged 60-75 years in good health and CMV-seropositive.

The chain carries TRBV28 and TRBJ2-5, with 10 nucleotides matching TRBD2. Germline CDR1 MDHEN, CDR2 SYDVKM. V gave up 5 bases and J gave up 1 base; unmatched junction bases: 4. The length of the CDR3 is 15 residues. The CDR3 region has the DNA TGTGCCAGCAGTCCTAGCGGGGGCCGCCAAGAGACCCAGTACTTC. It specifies CASSPSGGRQETQYF.

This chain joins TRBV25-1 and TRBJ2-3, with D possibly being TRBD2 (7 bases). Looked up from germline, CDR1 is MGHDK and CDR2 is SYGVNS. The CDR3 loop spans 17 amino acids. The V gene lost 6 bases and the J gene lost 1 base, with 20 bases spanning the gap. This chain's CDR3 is CASSPVGGAAGTDTQYF. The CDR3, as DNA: TGTGCCAGCAGCCCCGTTGGGGGGGCGGCGGGCACAGATACGCAGTATTTT.

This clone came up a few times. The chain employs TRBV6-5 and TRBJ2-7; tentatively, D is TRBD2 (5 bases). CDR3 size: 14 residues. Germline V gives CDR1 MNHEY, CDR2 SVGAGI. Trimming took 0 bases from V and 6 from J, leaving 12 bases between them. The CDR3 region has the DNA TGTGCCAGCAGTTACTCGAGGGTGTCTCCCGAGCAGTACTTC. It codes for CASSYSRVSPEQYF.

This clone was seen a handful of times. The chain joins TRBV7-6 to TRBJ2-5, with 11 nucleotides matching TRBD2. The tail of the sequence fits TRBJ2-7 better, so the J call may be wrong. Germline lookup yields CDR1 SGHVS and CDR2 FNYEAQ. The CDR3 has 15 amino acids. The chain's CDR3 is CASSQTSGSVYEQYF. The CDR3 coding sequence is TGTGCCAGCAGTCAAACTAGCGGGAGTGTGTACGAGCAGTACTTC.

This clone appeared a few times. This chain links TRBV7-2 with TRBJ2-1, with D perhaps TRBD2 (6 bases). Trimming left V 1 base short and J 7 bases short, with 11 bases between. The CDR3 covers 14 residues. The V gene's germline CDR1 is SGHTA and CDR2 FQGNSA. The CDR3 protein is CASSLESGGNEQFF. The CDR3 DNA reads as TGTGCCAGCAGCTTAGAGTCTGGGGGGAATGAGCAGTTCTTC.

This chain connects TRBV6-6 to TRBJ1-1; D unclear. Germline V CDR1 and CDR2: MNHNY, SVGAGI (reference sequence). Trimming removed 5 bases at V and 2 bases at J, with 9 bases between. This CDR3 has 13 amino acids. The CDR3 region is CASSPTLNTEAFF. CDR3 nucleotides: TGTGCCAGCAGTCCTACTTTAAACACTGAAGCTTTCTTT.

CDR3 in DNA: TGTGCCAGCAGTCGCAGGGATCTCACTGAAGCTTTCTTT. This translates into CASSRRDLTEAFF. The chain has TRBV28 and TRBJ1-1, with D perhaps TRBD1 (5 bases). There are 13 residues in the CDR3. From germline, CDR1 is MDHEN and CDR2 SYDVKM. The V end was cut by 5 bases, the J end by 4 bases, with 11 bases between.

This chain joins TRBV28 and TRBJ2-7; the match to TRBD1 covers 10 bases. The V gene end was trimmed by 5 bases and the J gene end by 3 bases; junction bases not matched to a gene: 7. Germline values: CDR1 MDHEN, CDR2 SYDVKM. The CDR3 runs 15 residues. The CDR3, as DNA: TGTGCCAGCAGTATAATCCGGGACAGGGGCTACGAGCAGTACTTC. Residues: CASSIIRDRGYEQYF.

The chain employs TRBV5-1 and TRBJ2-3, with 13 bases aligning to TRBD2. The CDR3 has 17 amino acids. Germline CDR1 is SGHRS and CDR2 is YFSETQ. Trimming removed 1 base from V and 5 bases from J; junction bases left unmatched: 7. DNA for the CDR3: TGCGCCAGCAGCTTGCCCCGACTAGCGGGAGGCGAAGATACGCAGTATTTT. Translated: CASSLPRLAGGEDTQYF.

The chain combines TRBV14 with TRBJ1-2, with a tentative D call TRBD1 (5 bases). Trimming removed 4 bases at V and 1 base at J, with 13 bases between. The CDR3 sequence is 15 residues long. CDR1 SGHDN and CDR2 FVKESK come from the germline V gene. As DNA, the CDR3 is TGTGCCAGCAGCCCGACCTGGGACTATAACTATGGCTACACCTTC. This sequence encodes CASSPTWDYNYGYTF.

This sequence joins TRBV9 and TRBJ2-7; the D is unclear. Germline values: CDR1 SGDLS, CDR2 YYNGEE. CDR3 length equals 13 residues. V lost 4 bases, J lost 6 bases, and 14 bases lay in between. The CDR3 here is CASSPRLVSEQYF. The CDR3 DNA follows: TGTGCCAGCAGCCCCCGGTTGGTAAGCGAGCAGTACTTC.

The CDR3 reads CASSWARSGSYNEQFF. CDR3 in DNA: TGTGCCAGCAGCTGGGCCCGGAGCGGCTCCTACAATGAGCAGTTCTTC. The chain employs TRBV5-4 and TRBJ2-1; D may be TRBD2 (5 bases). The V and J ends lost 3 bases and 0 bases respectively, with 13 bases between them. The CDR3 is made up of 16 amino acids. The germline V gene encodes CDR1 SGHNT and CDR2 YYREEE (reference sequence). The full variable domain, rest sourced from reference TRBV5-4 and TRBJ2-1, is ETGVTQSPTHLIKTRGQQVTLRCSSQSGHNTVSWYQQALGQGPQFIFQYYREEENGRGNFPPRFSGLQFPNYSSELNVNALELDDSALYLCASSWARSGSYNEQFFGPGTRLTVL.

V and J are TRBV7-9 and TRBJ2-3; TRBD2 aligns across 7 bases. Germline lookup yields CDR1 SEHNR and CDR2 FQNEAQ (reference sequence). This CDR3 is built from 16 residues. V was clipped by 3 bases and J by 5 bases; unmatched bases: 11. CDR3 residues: CASSLLAETYGDTQYF. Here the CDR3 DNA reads TGTGCCAGCAGCTTGCTAGCGGAGACCTACGGAGATACGCAGTATTTT. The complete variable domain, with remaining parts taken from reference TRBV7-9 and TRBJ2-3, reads DTGVSQNPRHKITKRGQNVTFRCDPISEHNRLYWYRQTLGQGPEFLTYFQNEAQLEKSRLLSDRFSAERPKGSFSTLEIQRTEQGDSAMYLCASSLLAETYGDTQYFGPGTRLTVL.

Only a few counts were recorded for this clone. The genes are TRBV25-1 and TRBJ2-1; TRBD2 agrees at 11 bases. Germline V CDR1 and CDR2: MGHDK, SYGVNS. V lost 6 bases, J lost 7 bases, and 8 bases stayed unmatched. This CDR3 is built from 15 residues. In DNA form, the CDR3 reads TGTGCCAGCAGATCTAGCGGGAGGCCTCCTAATGAGCAGTTCTTC. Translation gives CASRSSGRPPNEQFF.

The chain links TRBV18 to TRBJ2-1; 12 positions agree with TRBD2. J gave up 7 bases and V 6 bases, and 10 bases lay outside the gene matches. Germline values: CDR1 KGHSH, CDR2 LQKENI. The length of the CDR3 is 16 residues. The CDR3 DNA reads TGTGCCAGCTCGCTTCTACTAGCGGGAGGTGGGAATGAGCAGTTCTTC. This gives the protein CASSLLLAGGGNEQFF.

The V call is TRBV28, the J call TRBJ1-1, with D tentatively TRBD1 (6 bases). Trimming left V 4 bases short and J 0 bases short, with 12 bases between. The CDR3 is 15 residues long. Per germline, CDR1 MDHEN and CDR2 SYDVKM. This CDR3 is CASSSNRVVNTEAFF. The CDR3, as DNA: TGTGCCAGCAGTTCTAACAGGGTGGTGAACACTGAAGCTTTCTTT.

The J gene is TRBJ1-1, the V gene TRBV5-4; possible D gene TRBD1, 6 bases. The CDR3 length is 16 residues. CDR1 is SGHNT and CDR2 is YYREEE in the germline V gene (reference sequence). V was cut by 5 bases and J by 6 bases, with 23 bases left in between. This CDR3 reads CASSGSAGEGIAEAFF. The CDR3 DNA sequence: TGTGCCAGCAGTGGATCCGCAGGGGAGGGTATCGCTGAAGCTTTCTTT.

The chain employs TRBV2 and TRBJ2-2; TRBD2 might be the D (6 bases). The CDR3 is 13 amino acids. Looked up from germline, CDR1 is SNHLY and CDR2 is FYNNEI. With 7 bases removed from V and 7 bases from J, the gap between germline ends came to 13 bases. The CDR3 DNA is TGTGCCAGCACGGGGGTCGGTATCGGGGAGCTGTTTTTT. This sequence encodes CASTGVGIGELFF.

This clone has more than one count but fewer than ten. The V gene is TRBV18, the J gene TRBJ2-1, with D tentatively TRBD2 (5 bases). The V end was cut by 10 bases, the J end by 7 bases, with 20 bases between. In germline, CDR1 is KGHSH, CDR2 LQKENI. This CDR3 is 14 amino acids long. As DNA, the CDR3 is TGTGCCACCGTAGCTAGCCGCGAGTTAAATGAGCAGTTCTTC. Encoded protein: CATVASRELNEQFF. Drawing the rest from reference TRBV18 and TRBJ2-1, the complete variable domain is NAGVMQNPRHLVRRRGQEARLRCSPMKGHSHVYWYRQLPEEGLKFMVYLQKENIIDESGMPKERFSAEFPKEGPSILRIQQVVRGDSAAYFCATVASRELNEQFFGPGTRLTVL.

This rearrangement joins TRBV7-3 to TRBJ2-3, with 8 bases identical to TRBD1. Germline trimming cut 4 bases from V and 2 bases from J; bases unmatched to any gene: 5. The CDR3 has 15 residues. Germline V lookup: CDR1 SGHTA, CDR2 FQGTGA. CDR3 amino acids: CASSSGTGVTDTQYF. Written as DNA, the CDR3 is TGTGCCAGCAGCTCCGGGACAGGAGTCACAGATACGCAGTATTTT.